This T cell receptor beta chain comes out of a study of blood T cells in healthy people across ages. Per-sample yields of isolated PBMCs were at least 6.5 million. The germline gives CDR1 DFQATT, CDR2 SNEGSKA (reference sequence). CDR3 size: 12 residues. Between the trimmed V and J ends, which lost 2 bases and 3 bases, there was a span of 7 bases. The study's findings and limits: Observed TCR beta diversity showed a strong correlation with the percentage of naive T cells as measured by flow cytometry. Per million T cells, TCR beta diversity dropped roughly linearly as age increased.

This clonotype appeared many times. Its antigen remains unidentified. With a J-beta primer mix and a sample-barcoded 5' primer, a second PCR ran about 7 to 12 cycles. MiXCR was run by TCRdb on the 5' RACE reads, yielding one entry per CDR3 protein. The profile shows 700,000 or so distinct CDR3 sequences, around 43% of them singletons. Sequences were obtained from blood. This sequence originates from an elderly man in good health. This rearrangement joins TRBV20-1 to TRBJ2-5; D remains unclear. The CDR3 coding sequence is TGCAGTGCTAGACCGGACGAAGAGACCCAGTACTTC. It codes for CSARPDEETQYF.